A single sample gave rise to the 26 T cell receptor beta chains below, sequenced in a study of T cell responses to AZD1222 COVID-19 vaccine. Clones were sequenced by immunoSEQ multiplex PCR, and TCRdb holds only the in-frame ones, with some missing. Of 85,000 to 120,000 clones in the sample, 80% to 95% were seen once. The specimen was peripheral blood, collected 28 days after the second AZD1222 dose. The receptors stem from an adult who received the AZD1222 COVID-19 vaccine.

This chain connects TRBV7-9 to TRBJ2-1; no reliable D call. The CDR3 consists of 12 residues. V lost 5 bases to trimming and J lost 5 bases, with 7 bases between them. Germline V gene data show CDR1 as SEHNR and CDR2 as FQNEAQ (reference sequence). CDR3 region: CASSPPNNEQFF. Written as DNA, the CDR3 is TGTGCCAGCAGCCCACCAAACAATGAGCAGTTCTTC. The full variable domain, in which reference TRBV7-9 and TRBJ2-1 provide the parts outside the CDR3, is DTGVSQNPRHKITKRGQNVTFRCDPISEHNRLYWYRQTLGQGPEFLTYFQNEAQLEKSRLLSDRFSAERPKGSFSTLEIQRTEQGDSAMYLCASSPPNNEQFFGPGTRLTVL.

This clone was found a few times. This sequence joins TRBV2 and TRBJ2-3; possibly TRBD2 for D (6 bases). Germline V gene lookup returns CDR1 SNHLY and CDR2 FYNNEI. The CDR3 is 16 residues long. Trimming left V 11 bases short and J 1 base short, with 22 bases between. The CDR3 spells CAVIEWGVQGTDTQYF. The CDR3, as DNA: TGTGCCGTGATAGAGTGGGGGGTCCAAGGCACAGATACGCAGTATTTT. Supplemented by reference TRBV2 and TRBJ2-3, the full variable domain reads EPEVTQTPSHQVTQMGQEVILRCVPISNHLYFYWYRQILGQKVEFLVSFYNNEISEKSEIFDDQFSVERPDGSNFTLKIRSTKLEDSAMYFCAVIEWGVQGTDTQYFGPGTRLTVL.

The V gene is TRBV13, the J gene TRBJ2-2; D not certain. CDR1 is PRHDT and CDR2 is FYEKMQ in the germline V gene (reference sequence). Trimming took off 1 base at V and 1 base at J, with 10 bases between the two ends. The CDR3 contains 16 residues. The CDR3 coding sequence is TGTGCCAGCAGCTTAGATCGGGTCAGGAACACCGGGGAGCTGTTTTTT. Translation gives CASSLDRVRNTGELFF.

The chain couples TRBV5-1 to TRBJ1-4, with 7 positions matching TRBD1. CDR1 and CDR2 from the germline V gene are SGHRS and YFSETQ. The CDR3 runs 16 residues. V trimming: 0 bases; J trimming: 0 bases; junction bases outside the gene matches: 2. CDR3 bases: TGCGCCAGCAGCTTGGGGCAGGGGGCAACTAATGAAAAACTGTTTTTT. Encoded protein: CASSLGQGATNEKLFF.

V is TRBV11-2 and J is TRBJ2-7; D is unclear. The ends were cut back, 2 bases at V and 2 bases at J, with 13 bases in the middle. The germline V gene has CDR1 SGHAT and CDR2 FQNNGV. The CDR3 spans 15 residues. DNA for the CDR3: TGTGCCAGCAGCTTACCCCGAACGGCAGCCTACGAGCAGTACTTC. Encoded protein: CASSLPRTAAYEQYF.

The V and J genes are TRBV5-1 and TRBJ2-7; TRBD1 is a possible D gene (5 bases). CDR3 length: 13 amino acids. V was pared by 0 bases and J by 2 bases, with 6 bases between. In germline, CDR1 is SGHRS, CDR2 YFSETQ. CDR3 region: CASSLDRTYEQYF. The CDR3 DNA is TGCGCCAGCAGCTTGGACAGGACCTACGAGCAGTACTTC.

This rearrangement joins TRBV3-1 (or the pseudogene TRBV3-2) to TRBJ1-4; the D gene is possibly TRBD1 (6 bases). The V and J ends lost 1 base and 4 bases respectively, with 13 bases between them. Per the germline V gene, CDR1 is LGHDT and CDR2 is YNNKEL (reference sequence). The CDR3 consists of 16 residues. The CDR3 DNA sequence: TGTGCCAGCAGCCAAGCCGCCGGACAGTATAATGAAAAACTGTTTTTT. It encodes CASSQAAGQYNEKLFF.

This clone was detected only a few times. The V and J genes are TRBV12-3 or TRBV12-4 and TRBJ2-7, with D uncertain. V shed 5 bases and J shed 3 bases, with 11 bases lying between them. The CDR3 consists of 13 residues. The CDR3 DNA reads as TGTGCCAGCAGTCTCCCGACTGGCTACGAGCAGTACTTC. This translates into CASSLPTGYEQYF.

The chain links TRBV2 to TRBJ1-2, with a tentative D call TRBD1 (5 bases). Trimming took off 4 bases at V and 0 bases at J, with 12 bases between the two ends. Germline loops: CDR1 SNHLY, CDR2 FYNNEI. The CDR3 totals 15 residues. The CDR3 region has the DNA TGTGCCAGCAGTGCCGAGAGGGGAGCTAACTATGGCTACACCTTC. Amino acids: CASSAERGANYGYTF.

This clone was counted once. The CDR3 protein is CASSEGTIEKLFF. CDR3 nucleotide sequence: TGTGCCAGCAGTGAAGGCACTATCGAGAAACTGTTTTTT. The rearrangement uses TRBV6-1 and TRBJ1-4; D remains ambiguous. From germline, CDR1 is MNHNS and CDR2 SASEGT. The CDR3 is 13 residues long. V was pared by 1 base and J by 11 bases, with 11 bases between.

The chain carries TRBV6-4 and TRBJ1-2; possibly TRBD1 for D (5 bases). Germline V gives CDR1 MRHNA, CDR2 SNTAGT. V dropped 2 bases and J dropped 0 bases, with 19 bases sitting between them. The CDR3 runs 18 residues. The CDR3 reads CASSDLNLTGEPNYGYTF. The CDR3 DNA sequence: TGTGCCAGCAGTGACCTCAATCTGACGGGGGAACCTAACTATGGCTACACCTTC.

The J gene is TRBJ2-2, the V gene TRBV6-5, with D hard to call. The V gene's germline CDR1 is MNHEY and CDR2 SVGAGI. The CDR3 is 14 amino acids. The V gene lost 6 bases and the J gene lost 0 bases, with 8 bases spanning the gap. The CDR3 DNA follows: TGTGCCAGCAGGTACCCCACGAACACCGGGGAGCTGTTTTTT. This sequence encodes CASRYPTNTGELFF.

The sample holds one count of this clone. The chain couples TRBV5-8 to TRBJ2-4; 7 positions match TRBD1. V trimming: 3 bases; J trimming: 3 bases; junction bases outside the gene matches: 12. CDR1 and CDR2 (germline): SGHTS, YDEGEE. The CDR3 covers 17 residues. The CDR3 nucleotides read TGTGCCAGCAGCTACTCCGGGACAGTTTTGGTCAAAAACATTCAGTACTTC. Translation gives CASSYSGTVLVKNIQYF.

This sequence joins TRBV2 and TRBJ2-6; D might be TRBD1 (5 bases). V dropped 1 base and J dropped 3 bases, with 10 bases sitting between them. The CDR3 spans 16 residues. Germline V gives CDR1 SNHLY, CDR2 FYNNEI. This CDR3 reads CASSEGLGRGANVLTF. CDR3 sequence (DNA): TGTGCCAGCAGTGAAGGCCTGGGGCGTGGGGCCAACGTCCTGACTTTC.

This clone was recorded only once. CDR3 region: CASSLGGGDEQFF. The DNA of the CDR3 is TGTGCCAGCAGCTTAGGGGGGGGAGACGAGCAGTTCTTC. The chain uses TRBV11-2 and TRBJ2-1; TRBD2 aligns across 7 bases. This CDR3 spans 13 amino acids. CDR1 is SGHAT, CDR2 FQNNGV, per germline. Unmatched junction bases numbered 4, after V lost 1 base and J lost 10 bases.

DNA for the CDR3: TGTGCCAGCAGCGACACCTACGAGCAGTACTTC. Translation gives CASSDTYEQYF. The chain has TRBV6-5 and TRBJ2-7; the D is unclear. V lost 6 bases, J lost 2 bases, and 5 bases lay in between. Germline CDR1 is MNHEY and CDR2 is SVGAGI. The CDR3 covers 11 residues.

The rearrangement links TRBV20-1 to TRBJ1-3; the D is unclear. CDR1 is DFQATT and CDR2 is SNEGSKA in the germline V gene (reference sequence). V gave up 3 bases and J gave up 9 bases, with 18 bases separating them. The CDR3 sequence is 14 residues long. The chain's CDR3 is CSASAPPGLGTIYF. CDR3 DNA: TGCAGTGCTAGTGCTCCCCCTGGTCTGGGCACCATATATTTT.

This clone has at least ten counts. The rearrangement links TRBV23-1 to TRBJ2-5, with 14 positions matching TRBD2. TRBV23-1 is annotated as an ORF whose role is uncertain. J lost 2 bases, V lost 2 bases, and 1 base had no gene match. This CDR3 contains 16 residues. The CDR3 DNA reads as TGCGCCAGCAGTCAACGGACTAGCGGGGGGCAAGAGACCCAGTACTTC. It encodes CASSQRTSGGQETQYF.

V usage is TRBV27 and J usage is TRBJ2-1, with 12 bases that match TRBD2. Germline CDR1 reads MNHEY; CDR2 reads SMNVEV (reference sequence). This CDR3 has 16 amino acids. CDR3: CVTASGGAGSYNEQFF. As DNA, the CDR3 is TGTGTAACGGCTAGCGGGGGGGCGGGCTCCTACAATGAGCAGTTCTTC.

The J gene is TRBJ2-3, the V gene TRBV3-1 (or the pseudogene TRBV3-2); D is unclear. The CDR3 length is 18 residues. The germline CDR1 and CDR2 sequences are LGHDT and YNNKEL (reference sequence). The V end lost 0 bases, the J end lost 4 bases, and 20 bases lay between the germline ends. The CDR3 reads CASSQDYHFPPRADTQYF. The DNA of the CDR3 is TGTGCCAGCAGCCAAGATTATCATTTCCCCCCCCGGGCAGATACGCAGTATTTT.

The CDR3 DNA is TGTGCCAGCAGCCTGGGACAGGGAAGCCACGAGCAGTACTTC. It specifies CASSLGQGSHEQYF. V gene TRBV7-9 combines with J gene TRBJ2-7, with 9 bases lining up with TRBD1. The CDR3 spans 14 residues. After removal of 5 bases from V and 5 bases from J, the junction contained 7 bases not matched to a gene. CDR1 is SEHNR, CDR2 FQNEAQ, per germline (reference sequence).

CDR3 DNA: TGTGCCAGCAGGGCTGGCAGGGAAAGTGGCTACACCTTC. Residues: CASRAGRESGYTF. The V call is TRBV25-1, the J call TRBJ1-2; maybe TRBD1 (5 bases). From germline, CDR1 is MGHDK and CDR2 SYGVNS. This CDR3 is built from 13 residues. The V end was cut by 6 bases, the J end by 7 bases, with 15 bases between.

This clone was seen only once. This rearrangement joins TRBV4-2 to TRBJ2-3; D could derive from TRBD1 or TRBD2 (5 bases each). Germline V gene lookup returns CDR1 LGHNA and CDR2 YNFKEQ. Trimming shortened V by 4 bases and J by 0 bases, and 14 bases separated the two germline ends. The CDR3 totals 16 residues. The CDR3 spells CASSPGTYPSTDTQYF. The CDR3 region has the DNA TGTGCCAGCAGCCCCGGGACCTACCCTAGCACAGATACGCAGTATTTT.

The chain couples TRBV24-1 to TRBJ1-2, with no clear D. Trimming removed 2 bases from V and 4 bases from J, with 10 bases in between. This CDR3 is built from 14 residues. Germline V gene data show CDR1 as KGHDR and CDR2 as SFDVKD. CDR3 amino acids: CATSDSAGTYGYTF. The CDR3 DNA reads TGTGCCACCAGTGATTCAGCGGGCACCTATGGCTACACCTTC.

The CDR3 sequence: CASSVDPGVNSPLHF. In DNA, the CDR3 is TGTGCCAGCAGCGTAGATCCAGGGGTAAATTCACCCCTCCACTTT. The rearrangement links TRBV9 to TRBJ1-6, with a weak D call TRBD1 (6 bases). Germline CDR1 SGDLS, CDR2 YYNGEE. This CDR3 comprises 15 residues. Trimming took 0 bases from V and 7 from J, leaving 11 bases between them.

This clone was counted only a few times. The V gene is TRBV5-1, the J gene TRBJ2-5; 7 bases line up with TRBD1. J gave up 4 bases and V 3 bases, and 9 bases lay outside the gene matches. Germline CDR1 is SGHRS and CDR2 is YFSETQ. The CDR3 spans 15 residues. Here the CDR3 reads CASSSQDRAGETQYF. DNA of the CDR3: TGCGCCAGCAGCTCTCAAGACAGGGCAGGAGAGACCCAGTACTTC.